A selection of T cell receptor beta chains follows, all from one sample in a study of T-cell memory formation after mild COVID-19. Each CDR3 protein gets one entry after TCRdb re-called the 5' RACE reads with MiXCR. The profile shows 250,000 to 300,000 distinct CDR3 sequences, roughly 8% of them singletons. Sequenced input: PBMCs or a T cell subset sorted from them (not recorded which). Receptor source: a young man who had mild COVID-19 (a few samples of this study predate the infection). Cell type and time point are not known. Each CDR3 is given with its conserved first and last residue. A D gene is named only where the DNA matches it firmly. Size tells how often a clone was seen (once, few, many) or the class of an expanded clone, and some rows leave it out.

>TRBV4-2|-|TRBJ2-5|many
CASSQEPFMDGMETQYF
TGTGCCAGCAGCCAAGAGCCATTTATGGATGGAATGGAGACCCAGTACTTC
>TRBV4-2|-|TRBJ2-5|few
CASSQGTAQETQYF
TGTGCCAGCAGCCAAGGGACAGCCCAAGAGACCCAGTACTTC
>TRBV19|TRBD2|TRBJ2-1|few
CASSPGLAGNEQFF
TGTGCCAGTAGTCCTGGACTAGCGGGGAATGAGCAGTTCTTC
>TRBV20-1|TRBD2|TRBJ2-1|-
CSADGLAGGVDEQFF
TGCAGTGCAGACGGACTAGCGGGGGGCGTCGATGAGCAGTTCTTC
>TRBV7-9|TRBD1|TRBJ2-4|few
CASSNRQGVAKNIQYF
TGTGCCAGCAGCAACCGACAGGGTGTAGCCAAAAACATTCAGTACTTC
>TRBV4-3|-|TRBJ2-5|-
CASSARGRTTETQYF
TGCGCCAGCAGCGCCAGGGGGAGGACTACAGAGACCCAGTACTTC
>TRBV3-1|TRBD1|TRBJ2-7|few
CASSQGQGTAYEQYF
TGTGCCAGCAGCCAAGGACAGGGGACAGCCTACGAGCAGTACTTC
>TRBV5-1|-|TRBJ2-5|few
CASSASQETQYF
TGCGCCAGCAGCGCCAGTCAAGAGACCCAGTACTTC
>TRBV30|TRBD1|TRBJ1-6|few
CAWRREGASSYNSPLHF
TGTGCCTGGAGAAGGGAGGGGGCAAGCTCCTATAATTCACCCCTCCACTTT
>TRBV5-1|-|TRBJ1-1|-
CASSLGNREEGTEAFF
TGCGCCAGCAGCTTGGGTAACAGGGAAGAGGGCACTGAAGCTTTCTTT
>TRBV9|TRBD2|TRBJ2-2|-
CASAAGGGAAGELFF
TGTGCCAGCGCCGCGGGCGGGGGGGCTGCCGGGGAGCTGTTTTTT
>TRBV28|-|TRBJ2-5|-
CAGSRGPQETQYF
TGTGCCGGGAGTCGTGGACCCCAAGAGACCCAGTACTTC
>TRBV3-1|-|TRBJ2-5|few
CASSHAGQETQYF
TGTGCCAGCAGCCATGCAGGACAAGAGACCCAGTACTTC
>TRBV7-2|TRBD2|TRBJ2-3|many
CASSLGTSGRTDTQYF
TGTGCCAGCAGCTTAGGGACTAGCGGTCGCACAGATACGCAGTATTTT
>TRBV5-6|-|TRBJ2-5|many
CASSPGGGTETQYF
TGTGCCAGCAGCCCTGGAGGGGGTACGGAGACCCAGTACTTC
>TRBV7-9|TRBD2|TRBJ2-3|few
CASSPPGGGVLTDTQYF
TGTGCCAGCAGCCCCCCGGGCGGGGGGGTTCTCACAGATACGCAGTATTTT
>TRBV5-5|-|TRBJ2-4|many
CASSLEFGGGNIQYF
TGTGCCAGCAGCTTGGAATTCGGGGGAGGAAACATTCAGTACTTC
>TRBV4-2|-|TRBJ2-3|many
CASSQDWNAGTDTQYF
TGCGCCAGCAGCCAAGATTGGAACGCTGGCACAGATACGCAGTATTTT
>TRBV20-1|TRBD2|TRBJ2-1|many
CSATHSGNEQFF
TGCAGTGCTACTCATAGCGGGAATGAGCAGTTCTTC
>TRBV28|TRBD1|TRBJ2-2|few
CASSSTGTYTGELFF
TGTGCCAGCAGTTCGACAGGGACGTACACCGGGGAGCTGTTTTTT
>TRBV7-2|TRBD1|TRBJ1-5|-
CASRPAGGGQPQHF
TGTGCCAGCAGACCCGCAGGGGGCGGTCAGCCCCAGCATTTT
>TRBV10-3|-|TRBJ2-1|-
CAISESERPNEQFF
TGTGCCATCAGTGAGTCTGAACGTCCCAATGAGCAGTTCTTC
>TRBV29-1|TRBD1|TRBJ1-4|-
CSVSTGAGKLFF
TGCAGCGTTTCGACAGGGGCGGGAAAACTGTTTTTT
>TRBV19|-|TRBJ1-1|-
CASSTLWTMANTEAFF
TGTGCCAGTAGTACCCTCTGGACCATGGCGAACACTGAAGCTTTCTTT
>TRBV5-4|TRBD1|TRBJ1-1|few
CASSLGGTENTEAFF
TGTGCCAGCAGCTTGGGAGGGACAGAGAACACTGAAGCTTTCTTT
>TRBV7-7|-|TRBJ2-2|few
CASSPRSSSAGELFF
TGTGCCAGCAGCCCCCGGTCCTCCTCGGCCGGGGAGCTGTTTTTT
>TRBV21-1|-|TRBJ2-5|few
CASSKAGGRPNETQYF
TGTGCCAGCAGCAAAGCAGGGGGCAGACCAAACGAGACCCAGTACTTC
>TRBV6-1|-|TRBJ2-1|many
CASSRPLVQSSYNEQFF
TGTGCCAGCAGTCGCCCCCTAGTCCAAAGCTCCTACAATGAGCAGTTCTTC
>TRBV4-1|-|TRBJ1-4|few
CASSQIATNEKLFF
TGCGCCAGCAGCCAAATCGCAACTAATGAAAAACTGTTTTTT
>TRBV7-2|-|TRBJ1-5|many
CASSLTGGQPQHF
TGTGCCAGCAGCTTGACGGGTGGGCAGCCCCAGCATTTT
>TRBV5-1|-|TRBJ2-5|few
CASSLKLGVETQYF
TGCGCCAGCAGCTTGAAGTTGGGGGTAGAGACCCAGTACTTC
>TRBV10-3|TRBD2|TRBJ2-5|few
CAIRGDYAETQYF
TGTGCCATCAGGGGGGACTATGCAGAAACCCAGTACTTC
>TRBV6-2/TRBV6-3|-|TRBJ1-2|-
CASMDQNYGYTF
TGTGCCAGCATGGACCAGAACTATGGCTACACCTTC
>TRBV5-4|-|TRBJ2-1|-
CASSITWSGDNEQFF
TGTGCCAGCAGCATCACCTGGTCAGGGGATAATGAGCAGTTCTTC
>TRBV4-3|TRBD2|TRBJ2-3|-
CASSQERQLAALDTQYF
TGCGCCAGCAGCCAAGAACGACAACTAGCGGCTTTAGATACGCAGTATTTT
>TRBV4-1|TRBD1|TRBJ2-1|few
CASSQEPRTGGLEQFF
TGCGCCAGCAGCCAAGAGCCCCGGACAGGGGGTCTTGAGCAGTTCTTC
>TRBV7-2|-|TRBJ1-1|few
CASSQAPRARVEAFF
TGTGCCAGCAGCCAGGCCCCCCGGGCACGAGTTGAAGCTTTCTTT
>TRBV15|-|TRBJ2-1|many
CATSNNRVPYNEQFF
TGTGCCACCAGCAACAACAGGGTCCCCTACAATGAGCAGTTCTTC
>TRBV4-3|TRBD2|TRBJ2-2|few
CASARTSGNTGELFF
TGCGCCAGCGCTCGGACTAGCGGTAACACCGGGGAGCTGTTTTTT
>TRBV27|TRBD2|TRBJ2-2|-
CASSRRGRNTGELFF
TGTGCCAGCAGTCGGCGCGGGAGGAACACCGGGGAGCTGTTTTTT
>TRBV5-1|TRBD2|TRBJ2-5|few
CASSSQLAAHKETQYF
TGCGCCAGCAGCTCGCAACTAGCGGCGCATAAAGAGACCCAGTACTTC
>TRBV5-5|-|TRBJ2-1|many
CASSPDRFSYNEQFF
TGTGCCAGCAGCCCCGACAGATTTTCCTACAATGAGCAGTTCTTC
>TRBV15|-|TRBJ2-6|many
CATSRGRYSGANVLTF
TGTGCCACCAGCAGGGGCAGATACTCTGGGGCCAACGTCCTGACTTTC
>TRBV4-2|-|TRBJ2-4|few
CASSQEGTAGWTKNIQYF
TGTGCCAGCAGCCAAGAGGGGACAGCGGGGTGGACCAAAAACATTCAGTACTTC
>TRBV29-1|-|TRBJ2-5|-
CSVVTVAQYF
TGCAGCGTTGTCACGGTGGCCCAGTACTTC
>TRBV20-1|-|TRBJ2-1|few
CSARDRIGGAYYNEQFF
TGCAGTGCTAGAGATCGGATAGGGGGGGCCTACTACAATGAGCAGTTCTTC
>TRBV5-1|TRBD1|TRBJ1-5|many
CASSPMGQLNQPQHF
TGCGCCAGCAGCCCCATGGGACAGCTCAATCAGCCCCAGCATTTT
>TRBV28|-|TRBJ1-5|few
CASSFLDGNNQPQHF
TGTGCCAGCAGTTTTTTGGACGGAAACAATCAGCCCCAGCATTTT
>TRBV25-1|-|TRBJ1-1|few
CASSGTANTEAFF
TGTGCCAGCAGTGGGACAGCGAACACTGAAGCTTTCTTT
>TRBV30|-|TRBJ1-1|-
CASESGGSEAFF
TGTGCCTCGGAGTCGGGGGGATCTGAAGCTTTCTTT
>TRBV12-3/TRBV12-4|TRBD1|TRBJ2-7|-
CASRTGTGVFEQYF
TGTGCCAGCAGAACCGGGACAGGGGTTTTCGAGCAGTACTTC
>TRBV5-1|TRBD1|TRBJ2-7|-
CASSPRTGQGDEQYF
TGCGCCAGCAGCCCTCGGACGGGACAGGGGGACGAGCAGTACTTC
>TRBV7-9|-|TRBJ1-3|-
CASHSLGAGNTIYF
TGTGCCAGCCACTCCCTGGGAGCTGGAAACACCATATATTTT
>TRBV6-2/TRBV6-3|TRBD1|TRBJ1-1|-
CASGTGQGPNTEAFF
TGTGCCAGCGGGACGGGACAGGGTCCCAACACTGAAGCTTTCTTT
>TRBV6-5|-|TRBJ2-7|-
CASSNAYEQYF
TGTGCCAGCAGCAACGCCTACGAGCAGTACTTC